Here is one TCR beta chain with its context. In the authors' methods: Reference gene primers were amplified, and this amplification served to estimate nucleated cell counts. Profiled with immunoSEQ multiplex PCR; TCRdb holds only in-frame clones, not every one. V, J and clone size are those of that table, while D and trimming were read from the DNA. The top ten hold just over 7% of the sample, which has approximately 320,000 clones, approximately 85% seen once. This entry is derived from a study of blood T cell repertoires in COVID-19. Study context: The study drew acute and convalescent COVID-19 samples from the United States, Italy and Spain. PBMCs, B-cell-depleted T cells, or T cells were the source of the cDNA or gDNA that made up the material.

In germline, CDR1 is SGHRS, CDR2 YFSETQ. This CDR3 has 13 residues. The V end lost 1 base, the J end lost 8 bases, and 12 bases lay between the germline ends. The chain carries TRBV5-1 and TRBJ1-1; D ambiguous. The clonotype was recovered from a human donor in a cohort sampled during active COVID-19. Sequencing was performed on peripheral blood. The CDR3 spells CASSLSSEGEAFF. For the CDR3, the DNA is TGCGCCAGCAGCTTGTCATCGGAGGGAGAAGCTTTCTTT.